This is a list of T cell receptor beta chains from one sample in a study of blood T cell repertoires in COVID-19. This table comes from immunoSEQ multiplex PCR, and its TCRdb copy is limited to in-frame clones, with some not included. The sample contains some 110,000 clones, 90% of which appear only once. The sample consisted of peripheral blood. The receptors come from a human donor with active COVID-19. The donor label of this sample is uncertain. Both conserved end residues are trimmed from each CDR3. Only part of the rows carry a size: once, few, many, or a class if the clone is expanded.

abundance	j_gene	v_gene	CDR3aa
-	TRBJ2-7	TRBV6-5	ASSLEGGANYEQY
-	TRBJ2-7	TRBV3-1/TRBV3-2	ASSQGTSGGYYEQY
-	TRBJ1-6	TRBV6-1	ASSEAGRGNSPLH
-	TRBJ2-7	TRBV4-1	ASSQDWFQGQAEQY
-	TRBJ1-1	TRBV3-1/TRBV3-2	ASSQGGGLNTEAF
-	TRBJ1-5	TRBV12-3/TRBV12-4	ASKQGLHQPQH
-	TRBJ1-1	TRBV6-6	ASSYPPEAQGI
-	TRBJ2-1	TRBV28	ASSSLTGRLEQF
once	TRBJ1-6	TRBV6-2/TRBV6-3	ASSFGQGETLFSPLH
once	TRBJ1-1	TRBV6-6	ASSSTGGTLTEAF
-	TRBJ2-7	TRBV3-1/TRBV3-2	ASSQARTSVYEQY
-	TRBJ2-7	TRBV7-9	ASSPPSLYEQY
-	TRBJ1-2	TRBV12-3/TRBV12-4	ASSLGSGAGYT
-	TRBJ1-2	TRBV15	ATSRDRGLWGYT
-	TRBJ1-1	TRBV28	ASSLSYEAF
-	TRBJ2-7	TRBV2	ASESNEQY
-	TRBJ1-5	TRBV7-2	ASSLVQGNQPQH
-	TRBJ1-2	TRBV7-9	ASSSTGVYGYT
-	TRBJ1-1	TRBV15	ATTSGGRGNTEAF
-	TRBJ2-5	TRBV29-1	SVEDWDRGKETQY
-	TRBJ1-4	TRBV5-6	ASSLGTGVREKLF
-	TRBJ1-2	TRBV7-2	ATPGQGVGNYGYT
-	TRBJ1-3	TRBV19	ASSIPSDTSSGNTIY
-	TRBJ1-2	TRBV5-4	ASSFMTGGDGYT
-	TRBJ1-1	TRBV28	ASSIDRGTTEAF
-	TRBJ2-2	TRBV28	ASSLRGTFYGELF
-	TRBJ1-2	TRBV7-9	ASSFSGIGQGGFGYT
-	TRBJ2-1	TRBV9	ASSVDGTNYNEQF
-	TRBJ2-1	TRBV13	ASSSQKIAGANEQF
-	TRBJ1-3	TRBV28	ASSSQPTSGNTIY
-	TRBJ2-7	TRBV4-3	ASSQDSGYEQY
-	TRBJ2-7	TRBV3-1/TRBV3-2	ASSHSQDEQY
-	TRBJ2-1	TRBV6-5	ASAIHEQF
-	TRBJ2-3	TRBV10-3	AIKSGDPDTQY
-	TRBJ1-5	TRBV4-2	ASSQGASGPQH
-	TRBJ2-3	TRBV5-1	ASSSGTGTDTQY
-	TRBJ2-7	TRBV4-3	ASSQVMVLGAGAASYEQY
-	TRBJ2-2	TRBV29-1	SVDRVNTGELF
-	TRBJ2-2	TRBV5-1	ASSPADRNTGELF
-	TRBJ1-2	TRBV5-1	ASRTGQSYGYT
-	TRBJ2-7	TRBV19	ASSGGVSYEQY
-	TRBJ2-7	TRBV6-5	ASSSLAGGSSYEQY
-	TRBJ2-7	TRBV3-1/TRBV3-2	ALLGKNGGQGYEQY
-	TRBJ1-1	TRBV18	ASSPRSTAPATEAF
few	TRBJ1-2	TRBV5-1	ASSLAGTGGGYT
-	TRBJ2-7	TRBV18	ASSGGRTSYEQY
-	TRBJ1-2	TRBV29-1	SVRKGQRIPYGYT
-	TRBJ1-2	TRBV7-9	ASSSRGQMNYGYT
-	TRBJ1-6	TRBV5-4	ASRSWTGVNSPLH
-	TRBJ1-6	TRBV6-5	AVGTGNSPLH
-	TRBJ1-2	TRBV7-2	ASSSQDSGGRGGYT
-	TRBJ1-1	TRBV7-2	ASSRQGRTEAF
-	TRBJ1-5	TRBV4-1	ASSQVGQRQPQH
-	TRBJ2-1	TRBV28	ASRLDSSYNEQF
few	TRBJ1-6	TRBV4-2	ASSHRLGQGNSPLH
-	TRBJ2-7	TRBV28	ASSGQGYEQY
-	TRBJ2-1	TRBV28	ASSPGQVLSYNEQF
-	TRBJ2-6	TRBV15	ATSSGSGANVLT
-	TRBJ2-1	TRBV11-3	ASSVSGRGGYEQF